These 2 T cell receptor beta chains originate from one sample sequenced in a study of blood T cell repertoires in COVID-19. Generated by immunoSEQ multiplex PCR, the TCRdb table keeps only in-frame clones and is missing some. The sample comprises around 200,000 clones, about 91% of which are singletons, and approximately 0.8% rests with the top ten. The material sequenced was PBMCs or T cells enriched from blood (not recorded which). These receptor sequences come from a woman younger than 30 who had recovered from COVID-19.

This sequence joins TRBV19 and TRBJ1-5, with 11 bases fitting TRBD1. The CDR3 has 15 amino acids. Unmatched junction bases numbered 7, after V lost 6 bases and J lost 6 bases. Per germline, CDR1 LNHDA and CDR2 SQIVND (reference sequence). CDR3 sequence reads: CASRNRDRGAQPQHF. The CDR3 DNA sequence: TGTGCCAGTAGGAACCGGGACAGGGGGGCTCAGCCCCAGCATTTT. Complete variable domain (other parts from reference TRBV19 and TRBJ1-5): DGGITQSPKYLFRKEGQNVTLSCEQNLNHDAMYWYRQDPGQGLRLIYYSQIVNDFQKGDIAEGYSVSREKKESFPLTVTSAQKNPTAFYLCASRNRDRGAQPQHFGDGTRLSIL.

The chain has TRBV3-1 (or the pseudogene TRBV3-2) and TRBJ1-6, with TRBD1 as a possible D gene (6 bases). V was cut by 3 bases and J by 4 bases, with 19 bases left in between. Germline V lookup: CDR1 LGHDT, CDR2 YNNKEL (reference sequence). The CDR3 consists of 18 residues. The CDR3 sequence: CASSQQGHLRFYNSPLHF. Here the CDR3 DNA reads TGTGCCAGCAGCCAGCAGGGACACCTGAGATTTTATAATTCACCCCTCCACTTT.